This T cell receptor beta chain was sequenced during a study of control samples from healthy donors and cancer patients (dated by TCRdb to between 2020 and 2021). The library was prepared using the immunoSEQ multiplex PCR assay. Sourced from immuneACCESS, this table was stored by TCRdb with only in-frame sequences that have V and J called. A share of the clones is absent; for the studies checked, an unresolved V gene accounts for under half, and the remainder has no known explanation. The sample table shows 90,000 to 110,000 clones, and about four fifths are seen once. Together, the top ten hold roughly an eighth of the sample. The junction shows trimming of 4 bases on V and 3 bases on J, plus 14 bases between the germline ends. From cysteine to phenylalanine, the CDR3 is 15 amino acids long. The only DNA kept is the CDR3, 45 bases in frame from the first base. CDR1 and CDR2, looked up from the germline V gene, are SGHRS and YFSETQ.

As regards this clone: Its antigen is not yet known. The sample holds no much larger clone one base away, and base qualities are not on file.

The rearranged chain carries TRBV5-1 and TRBJ2-1; the D region possibly corresponds to TRBD2 (6 bases align). The TCR comes from a woman in her 50s in good health. The sequencing input was blood. The encoded CDR3 is CASSPAGTRYNEQFF. The DNA reads as follows: TGCGCCAGCAGCCCGGCCGGGACTCGCTACAATGAGCAGTTCTTC.